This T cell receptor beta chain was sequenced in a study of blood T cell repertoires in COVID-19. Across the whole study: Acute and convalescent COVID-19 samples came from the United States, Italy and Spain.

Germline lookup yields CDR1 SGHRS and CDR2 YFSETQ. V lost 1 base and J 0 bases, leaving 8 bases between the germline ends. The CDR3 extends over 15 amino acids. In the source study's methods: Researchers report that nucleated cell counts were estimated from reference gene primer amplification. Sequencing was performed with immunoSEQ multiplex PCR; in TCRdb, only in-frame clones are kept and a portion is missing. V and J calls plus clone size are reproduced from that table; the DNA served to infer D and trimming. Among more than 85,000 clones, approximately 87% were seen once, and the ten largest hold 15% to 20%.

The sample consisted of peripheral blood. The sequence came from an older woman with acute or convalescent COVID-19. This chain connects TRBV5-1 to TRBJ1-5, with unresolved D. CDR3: CASSLMAGSNQPQHF. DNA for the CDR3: TGCGCCAGCAGCTTGATGGCAGGTAGCAATCAGCCCCAGCATTTT.